The 18 T cell receptor beta chains below all came from one sample that was sequenced in a study of blood T cell repertoires in COVID-19. The assay was immunoSEQ multiplex PCR, and TCRdb's table has in-frame clones only and misses some. The data show a few hundred thousand clones, under 85% seen once. What was sequenced was peripheral blood. All receptors derive from a young man who had recovered from COVID-19.

The gene calls are TRBV5-4 and TRBJ2-4; weak D call: TRBD1 (6 bases). Germline V lookup: CDR1 SGHNT, CDR2 YYREEE (reference sequence). V gave up 4 bases and J gave up 7 bases, with 15 bases separating them. CDR3 length: 14 residues. The CDR3 sequence: CASSPTRDINIQYF. The CDR3 DNA reads TGTGCCAGCAGCCCAACCCGGGACATTAACATTCAGTACTTC.

The chain carries TRBV7-2 and TRBJ2-7; 8 nucleotides match TRBD1. Germline V gene data show CDR1 as SGHTA and CDR2 as FQGNSA. This CDR3 spans 16 amino acids. V trimming: 3 bases; J trimming: 2 bases; junction bases outside the gene matches: 9. The CDR3 sequence: CASSLTGQEIPYEQYF. DNA for the CDR3: TGTGCCAGCAGCTTGACGGGACAGGAAATACCCTACGAGCAGTACTTC.

The genes are TRBV6-5 and TRBJ1-6; no definite D call. The germline CDR1 and CDR2 sequences are MNHEY and SVGAGI. The CDR3 has 13 amino acids. The ends were cut back, 6 bases at V and 13 bases at J, with 16 bases in the middle. The CDR3 region is CASRVLGEVPLHF. In nucleotides, the CDR3 is TGTGCCAGCAGGGTACTTGGGGAGGTGCCCCTCCACTTT.

V usage is TRBV28 and J usage is TRBJ1-1, with a weak D call TRBD1 (5 bases). The CDR3 is 13 residues long. Germline V gene lookup returns CDR1 MDHEN and CDR2 SYDVKM. Trimming stripped 7 bases from V and 1 base from J, with 10 bases between. The CDR3 protein is CASTLRGNTEAFF. The CDR3 nucleotides read TGTGCCAGCACCCTTAGGGGGAACACTGAAGCTTTCTTT.

This clone was seen once. The J gene is TRBJ2-2, the V gene TRBV29-1, with 7 bases identical to TRBD1. The CDR3 has 13 amino acids. CDR1 and CDR2 from the germline V gene are SQVTM and ANQGSEA. J lost 5 bases, V lost 7 bases, and 7 bases had no gene match. The CDR3 sequence: CSGRQGGTGELFF. The DNA for the CDR3 is TGCAGCGGGAGACAGGGCGGAACCGGGGAGCTGTTTTTT.

This clone was counted only a few times. The V call is TRBV28, the J call TRBJ2-7; possibly TRBD1 for D (6 bases). Germline lookup yields CDR1 MDHEN and CDR2 SYDVKM. This CDR3 region has 13 residues. Deletions cut 5 bases from V and 2 bases from J, with 10 bases between. The CDR3, as DNA: TGTGCCAGCAGTCAAACAGGGACCTACGAGCAGTACGTC. Residues: CASSQTGTYEQYV.

The chain joins TRBV2 to TRBJ2-2; tentatively, D is TRBD2 (6 bases). The V end was cut by 6 bases, the J end by 1 base, with 18 bases between. Germline V gives CDR1 SNHLY, CDR2 FYNNEI. The CDR3 is 17 residues long. The CDR3 sequence: CASSPFRDSKNTGELFF. For the CDR3, the DNA is TGTGCCAGCAGCCCCTTTCGGGACTCGAAGAACACCGGGGAGCTGTTTTTT.

This sequence joins TRBV7-9 and TRBJ2-7, with 7 bases lining up with TRBD1. This CDR3 has 15 residues. Per germline, CDR1 SEHNR and CDR2 FQNEAQ (reference sequence). Trimming took 5 bases from V and 3 from J; bases not matched to a gene: 10. The CDR3 bases are TGTGCCAGCAGCGGACTCGGGACAGTCTTCTACGAGCAGTACGTC. This encodes CASSGLGTVFYEQYV.

The V gene is TRBV5-4, the J gene TRBJ2-5; 15 nucleotides agree with TRBD2. This CDR3 is built from 17 residues. J gave up 1 base and V 5 bases, and 6 bases lay outside the gene matches. Germline CDR1 is SGHNT and CDR2 is YYREEE (reference sequence). CDR3 sequence: CASSPGLAGGTQETQYF. In DNA form, the CDR3 reads TGTGCCAGCAGTCCCGGACTAGCGGGGGGGACCCAAGAGACCCAGTACTTC.

The DNA of the CDR3 is TGTGCCACCAGCAGAGATTTAGTTGCGCAGTATTTT. It is translated as CATSRDLVAQYF. This chain joins TRBV15 and TRBJ2-3; D not resolved. V lost 0 bases and J 10 bases, leaving 8 bases between the germline ends. The CDR3 has 12 amino acids. The V gene's germline CDR1 is LNHNV and CDR2 YYDKDF (reference sequence).

J is TRBJ2-7 and V is TRBV7-9; D call uncertain. CDR1 and CDR2 (germline): SEHNR, FQNEAQ (reference sequence). The length of the CDR3 is 13 residues. The ends were cut back, 6 bases at V and 9 bases at J, with 18 bases in the middle. The CDR3 bases are TGTGCCAGCAGTTCTGATGAGTTCGGTGGGCAGTACGTC. Protein product: CASSSDEFGGQYV.

About this clone: An end of the junction does not agree with germline; a read error may underlie this. The CDR3 sequence: CASSFGTGGRADF. Here the CDR3 DNA reads TGTGCCAGCAGTTTCGGGACAGGGGGACGGGCGGACTTC. V usage is TRBV27 and J usage is TRBJ2-7; 11 positions agree with TRBD1. CDR3 size: 13 residues. CDR1 MNHEY and CDR2 SMNVEV come from the germline V gene (reference sequence).

This chain links TRBV10-3 with TRBJ2-6; tentative D call: TRBD2 (6 bases). Trimming took 0 bases from V and 2 from J, leaving 11 bases between them. The CDR3 is 17 residues long. The germline CDR1 and CDR2 sequences are ENHRY and SYGVKD. The CDR3 coding sequence is TGTGCCATCAGTGAGTCACTTGGAGGGCCTGGGGCCAACGTCCTGACTTTC. Translated, it gives CAISESLGGPGANVLTF.

J is TRBJ2-1 and V is TRBV6-6; TRBD1 might be the D (5 bases). V was trimmed by 6 bases and J by 10 bases, leaving 25 bases between them. Germline V CDR1 and CDR2: MNHNY, SVGAGI (reference sequence). The CDR3 is 16 amino acids. The CDR3 nucleotides are TGTGCCAGCAGAGATAAGGCAGGGATTCTTCAACAGGAGCAGTTCTTC. Its protein product is CASRDKAGILQQEQFF.

The chain recombines TRBV18 with TRBJ1-6, with 7 bases lining up with TRBD1. CDR3 size: 15 residues. Trimming removed 3 bases from V and 9 bases from J; junction bases left unmatched: 8. The germline gives CDR1 KGHSH, CDR2 LQKENI. CDR3 amino acids: CASSPRDSQTSPLHF. The DNA of the CDR3 is TGTGCCAGCTCACCCCGGGACAGCCAAACTTCACCCCTCCACTTT.

The rearrangement joins TRBV5-1 to TRBJ2-5, with 9 bases fitting TRBD2. The germline V gene encodes CDR1 SGHRS and CDR2 YFSETQ. V was pared by 2 bases and J by 1 base, with 9 bases of the junction left unmatched. The CDR3 runs 17 residues. The CDR3 is CASSFYSSGVFQETQYF. The CDR3 region has the DNA TGCGCCAGCAGCTTCTACTCTAGCGGGGTGTTCCAAGAGACCCAGTACTTC.

The CDR3 DNA follows: TGTGCCATCAGTGAGTCTGGGTCGGGGAGGGAGACCCAGTACTTC. Translated, it gives CAISESGSGRETQYF. V usage is TRBV10-3 and J usage is TRBJ2-5, with D perhaps matching TRBD2 (6 bases). Per the germline V gene, CDR1 is ENHRY and CDR2 is SYGVKD. V was shortened by 0 bases and J by 5 bases, with 13 bases between the two germline ends. The length of the CDR3 is 15 residues.

The rearrangement links TRBV28 to TRBJ1-3; 10 bases are a match to TRBD1. With V trimmed by 4 bases and J by 3 bases, 9 bases remained unmatched. CDR3 size: 17 residues. The V gene's germline CDR1 is MDHEN and CDR2 SYDVKM. The CDR3 is CASSSPSRDRGGNTIYF. CDR3 DNA sequence: TGTGCCAGCAGTTCACCTTCCCGGGACAGGGGTGGAAACACCATATATTTT. The variable domain in full, with the rest retrieved from reference TRBV28 and TRBJ1-3, is DVKVTQSSRYLVKRTGEKVFLECVQDMDHENMFWYRQDPGLGLRLIYFSYDVKMKEKGDIPEGYSVSREKKERFSLILESASTNQTSMYLCASSSPSRDRGGNTIYFGEGSWLTVV.